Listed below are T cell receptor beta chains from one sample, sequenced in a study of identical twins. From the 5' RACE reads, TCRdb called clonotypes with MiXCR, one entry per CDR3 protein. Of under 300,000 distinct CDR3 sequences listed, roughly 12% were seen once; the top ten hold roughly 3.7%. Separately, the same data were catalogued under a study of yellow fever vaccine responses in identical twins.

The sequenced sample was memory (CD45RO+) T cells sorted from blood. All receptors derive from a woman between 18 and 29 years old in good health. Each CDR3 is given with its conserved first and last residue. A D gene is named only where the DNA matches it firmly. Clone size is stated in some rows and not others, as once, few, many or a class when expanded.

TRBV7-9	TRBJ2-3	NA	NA	CASSYTTGPHTDTQYF	TGTGCCAGCAGCTACACAACGGGACCCCACACAGATACGCAGTATTTT
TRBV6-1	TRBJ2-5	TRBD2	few	CASSEVLAGGQETQYF	TGTGCCAGCAGCGAGGTACTAGCGGGGGGCCAAGAGACCCAGTACTTC
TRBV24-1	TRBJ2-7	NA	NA	CATSDPSGGGLGQYF	TGTGCCACCAGTGATCCCTCTGGCGGGGGCCTCGGGCAGTACTTC
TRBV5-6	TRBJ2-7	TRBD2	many	CASSRLNGGLGNYEQYF	TGTGCCAGCAGCCGACTGAATGGGGGACTAGGGAACTACGAGCAGTACTTC
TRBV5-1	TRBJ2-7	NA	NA	CASSDSGRLYEQYF	TGCGCCAGCAGCGACTCCGGGAGATTATACGAGCAGTACTTC
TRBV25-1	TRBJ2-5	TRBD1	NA	CASSESGTGVETQYF	TGTGCCAGCAGTGAATCCGGGACAGGGGTTGAGACCCAGTACTTC
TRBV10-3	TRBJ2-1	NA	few	CAISGGEDDSYNEQFF	TGTGCCATCAGTGGGGGGGAGGACGACTCCTACAATGAGCAGTTCTTC
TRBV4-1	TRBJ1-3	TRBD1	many	CASSQDWTGDRNTIYF	TGCGCCAGCAGCCAAGACTGGACAGGGGATAGAAACACCATATATTTT
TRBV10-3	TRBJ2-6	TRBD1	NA	CATFPGQSSGANVLTF	TGTGCCACCTTCCCGGGACAGAGCTCTGGGGCCAACGTCCTGACTTTC
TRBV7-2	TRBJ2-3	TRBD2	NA	CASRGGTDTQYF	TGTGCCAGCCGGGGGGGCACAGATACGCAGTATTTT
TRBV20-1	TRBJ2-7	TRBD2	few	CSARDWLAGSYEQYF	TGCAGTGCTAGAGATTGGCTAGCGGGTTCCTACGAGCAGTACTTC
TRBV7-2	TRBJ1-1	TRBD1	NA	CASSFTGESEALF	TGTGCCAGCAGCTTCACAGGGGAATCTGAAGCTCTCTTT
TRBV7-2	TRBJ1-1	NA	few	CASSLGGWQNTEAFF	TGTGCCAGCAGCTTAGGAGGTTGGCAGAACACTGAAGCTTTCTTT
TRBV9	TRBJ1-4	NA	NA	CASGRRGENEKLFF	TGTGCCAGCGGGAGGAGAGGAGAAAATGAAAAACTGTTTTTT
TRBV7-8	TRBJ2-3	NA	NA	CASSLVRGTDSSTDTQYF	TGTGCCAGCAGCTTAGTAAGGGGGACGGATTCTAGCACAGATACGCAGTATTTT
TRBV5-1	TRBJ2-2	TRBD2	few	CASSLEAGDTGELFF	TGCGCCAGCAGCTTGGAAGCGGGAGACACCGGGGAGCTGTTTTTT
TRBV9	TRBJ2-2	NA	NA	CASSVLPTNTGELFF	TGTGCCAGCAGCGTACTTCCGACAAACACCGGGGAGCTGTTTTTT
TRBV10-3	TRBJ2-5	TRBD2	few	CAISDTGTSGSQETQYF	TGTGCCATCAGCGACACTGGGACTAGCGGGAGCCAAGAGACCCAGTACTTC
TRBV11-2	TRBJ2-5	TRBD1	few	CASSPEGRGETQYF	TGTGCCAGCAGCCCCGAGGGCAGGGGGGAGACCCAGTACTTC
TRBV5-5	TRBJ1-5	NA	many	CASSLWDSNQPQHF	TGTGCCAGCAGCTTGTGGGATAGCAATCAGCCCCAGCATTTT
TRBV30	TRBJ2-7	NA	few	CAWSRDVEGQYF	TGTGCCTGGAGTCGGGACGTCGAGGGGCAGTACTTC
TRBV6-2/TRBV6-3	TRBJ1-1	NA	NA	CASSYSGQFKNEAFF	TGTGCCAGCAGTTACTCAGGGCAGTTCAAGAATGAAGCTTTCTTT
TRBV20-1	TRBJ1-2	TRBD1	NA	CSARDLRQGYWGYTF	TGCAGTGCTAGAGATCTGAGACAGGGATATTGGGGCTACACCTTC
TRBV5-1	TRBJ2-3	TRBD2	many	CASSIGLAGPDTQYF	TGCGCCAGCAGCATCGGACTAGCGGGGCCAGATACGCAGTATTTT
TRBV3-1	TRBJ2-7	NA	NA	CASSPSPYEQYF	TGTGCCAGCAGCCCCTCCCCCTACGAGCAGTACTTC
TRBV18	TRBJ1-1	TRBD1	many	CASSPGTDTEAFF	TGTGCCAGCTCACCCGGGACAGACACTGAAGCTTTCTTT
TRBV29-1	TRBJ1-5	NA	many	CSVVGGRDQPQHF	TGCAGCGTCGTCGGGGGGCGCGATCAGCCCCAGCATTTT
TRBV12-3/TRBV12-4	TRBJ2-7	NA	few	CASSLPGASYEQYF	TGTGCCAGCAGTTTGCCGGGAGCCTCCTACGAGCAGTACTTC
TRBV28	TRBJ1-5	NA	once	CASELRGPNQPQHF	TGTGCCAGCGAACTCCGGGGCCCCAATCAGCCCCAGCATTTT
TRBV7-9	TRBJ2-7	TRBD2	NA	CASSAWEGFGEQYF	TGTGCCAGTTCCGCTTGGGAGGGGTTCGGCGAGCAGTACTTC
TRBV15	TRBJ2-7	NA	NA	CATSRVERRDEQYF	TGTGCCACCAGCAGAGTTGAAAGGCGTGACGAGCAGTACTTC
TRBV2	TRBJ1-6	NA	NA	CASSEDLNSPLHF	TGTGCCAGCAGTGAGGACCTTAATTCACCCCTCCACTTT
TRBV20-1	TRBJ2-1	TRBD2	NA	CSAQTSGVPSYNEQFF	TGCAGTGCCCAGACTAGCGGGGTACCCTCCTACAATGAGCAGTTCTTC
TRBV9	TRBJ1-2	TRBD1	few	CASSAPGTGYLGYTF	TGTGCCAGCAGCGCCCCCGGGACAGGGTATCTTGGCTACACCTTC
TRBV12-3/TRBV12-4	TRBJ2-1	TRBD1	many	CASSLRTGDEQFF	TGTGCCAGCAGTTTACGGACAGGGGATGAGCAGTTCTTC
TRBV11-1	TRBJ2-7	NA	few	CASSSYSDPKLWDVPYEQYF	TGTGCCAGCAGCTCATATTCAGATCCGAAACTGTGGGACGTACCTTACGAGCAGTACTTC
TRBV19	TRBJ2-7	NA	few	CASSQRQHEQYF	TGTGCCAGTAGTCAGAGACAGCACGAGCAGTACTTC
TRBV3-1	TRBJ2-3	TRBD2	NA	CASSQDGLAGEKQYF	TGTGCCAGCAGCCAAGATGGACTAGCGGGGGAGAAGCAGTATTTT
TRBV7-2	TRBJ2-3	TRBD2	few	CASSLDGRVDADTQYF	TGTGCCAGCAGCTTAGACGGGAGGGTCGACGCAGATACGCAGTATTTT
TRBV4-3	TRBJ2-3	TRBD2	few	CASSLGLVITDTQYF	TGCGCCAGCAGCCTGGGACTAGTTATCACAGATACGCAGTATTTT
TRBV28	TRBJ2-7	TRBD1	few	CASESTGQSYEQYF	TGTGCCAGCGAAAGTACGGGACAGTCCTACGAGCAGTACTTC
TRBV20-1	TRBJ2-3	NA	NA	CSARDGRPSGTDTQYF	TGCAGTGCTAGAGATGGACGGCCATCTGGCACAGATACGCAGTATTTT